One and the same sample provided the 28 T cell receptor beta chains below, sequenced in a study of blood T cell repertoires in COVID-19. Produced via immunoSEQ multiplex PCR; TCRdb's table is partial and in-frame only. This sample has hundreds of thousands of clones, with around 85% found just once. Sequencing was carried out using peripheral blood. All receptors derive from a woman in her twenties or thirties who had recovered from COVID-19.

This clone has a handful of counts. The rearrangement uses TRBV2 and TRBJ1-5; possible D gene TRBD1, 5 bases. This CDR3 is built from 17 residues. Germline V gene lookup returns CDR1 SNHLY and CDR2 FYNNEI. Trimming took 5 bases from V and 1 from J, leaving 18 bases between them. CDR3 nucleotides: TGTGCCAGCAGTCGAGACAGAAGCGGGGTCAGCAATCAGCCCCAGCATTTT. It translates to CASSRDRSGVSNQPQHF.

Regarding this clone: The same CDR3 can be traced to other DNA sequences in this sample. The V gene is TRBV19, the J gene TRBJ2-7; tentative D call: TRBD2 (6 bases). This CDR3 has 13 residues. Trimming stripped 5 bases from V and 0 bases from J, with 8 bases between. Germline V gene lookup returns CDR1 LNHDA and CDR2 SQIVND (reference sequence). CDR3 amino acids: CASSPGVSYEQYF. The DNA of the CDR3 is TGTGCCAGTAGTCCGGGGGTCTCCTACGAGCAGTACTTC.

The chain is built from TRBV10-3 and TRBJ2-3; TRBD2 agrees at 9 bases. With V trimmed by 3 bases and J by 2 bases, 9 bases remained unmatched. CDR1 is ENHRY, CDR2 SYGVKD, per germline. The CDR3 is 17 residues long. The CDR3 sequence is CAISEVGGRAPTDTQYF. The CDR3 coding sequence is TGTGCCATCAGTGAAGTTGGCGGGAGGGCCCCCACAGATACGCAGTATTTT.

In DNA, the CDR3 is TGTGCCAGCAGTAGATGGCCGTCAACTAATGAAAAACTGTTTTTT. Its translation: CASSRWPSTNEKLFF. V and J are TRBV28 and TRBJ1-4; D unresolved. V lost 5 bases, J lost 0 bases, and 10 bases lay in between. The germline gives CDR1 MDHEN, CDR2 SYDVKM. The CDR3 consists of 15 residues.

The CDR3 nucleotides are TGTGCCAGCAGCGTATCGGCTAGCGGAGTTAGCTCCTACGAGCAGTACTTC. It translates to CASSVSASGVSSYEQYF. The chain employs TRBV9 and TRBJ2-7, with 7 bases fitting TRBD2. Looked up from germline, CDR1 is SGDLS and CDR2 is YYNGEE. The ends lost 1 base at V and 0 bases at J; junction bases unmatched: 10. This CDR3 is built from 17 residues.

CDR3 loop: CASTLTVTYNEQFF. Here the CDR3 DNA reads TGTGCCAGCACCTTGACAGTTACCTACAATGAGCAGTTCTTC. The chain combines TRBV6-5 with TRBJ2-1; possibly TRBD1 for D (5 bases). The length of the CDR3 is 14 residues. V was clipped by 7 bases and J by 2 bases, with 12 bases between them. Germline-derived CDR1 and CDR2 are MNHEY and SVGAGI.

This clone was observed once. The chain recombines TRBV5-1 with TRBJ1-2; 8 nucleotides line up with TRBD1. V lost 4 bases to trimming and J lost 8 bases; unmatched junction nucleotides: 13. The germline V gene encodes CDR1 SGHRS and CDR2 YFSETQ. CDR3 length: 15 amino acids. This CDR3 is CASSLSPDRARGYTF. DNA of the CDR3: TGCGCCAGCAGCCTTTCCCCGGACAGGGCAAGGGGCTACACCTTC. Full variable domain (remainder filled in from reference TRBV5-1 and TRBJ1-2): KAGVTQTPRYLIKTRGQQVTLSCSPISGHRSVSWYQQTPGQGLQFLFEYFSETQRNKGNFPGRFSGRQFSNSRSEMNVSTLELGDSALYLCASSLSPDRARGYTFGSGTRLTVV.

This chain uses TRBV7-3 with TRBJ1-1, with 10 bases identical to TRBD1. V shed 3 bases, J shed 7 bases, and the junction held 8 bases outside the gene matches. The CDR3 is 15 amino acids. Germline CDR1 reads SGHTA; CDR2 reads FQGTGA. The CDR3 here is CASSFDRGLINEAFF. CDR3 DNA sequence: TGTGCCAGCAGCTTTGACAGGGGGCTGATTAATGAAGCTTTCTTT.

The chain has TRBV19 and TRBJ2-7; 13 bases agree with TRBD2. V shed 4 bases, J shed 2 bases, and the junction held 2 bases outside the gene matches. Germline V gene lookup returns CDR1 LNHDA and CDR2 SQIVND (reference sequence). This CDR3 spans 15 amino acids. The CDR3 loop reads CASSKTSGRAYEQYF. The CDR3 DNA is TGTGCCAGTAGTAAAACTAGCGGGAGGGCCTACGAGCAGTACTTC.

The rearrangement uses TRBV4-1 and TRBJ2-7, with D possibly being TRBD1 (5 bases). CDR1 and CDR2 (germline): MGHRA, YSYEKL. The CDR3 is 13 residues long. Deletions cut 0 bases from V and 4 bases from J, with 7 bases between. The CDR3 DNA follows: TGCGCCAGCAGCCAAGAACCAGGGTACGAGCAGTACTTC. Translation: CASSQEPGYEQYF.

This chain uses TRBV19 with TRBJ1-4, with D maybe TRBD1 (6 bases). The V end lost 5 bases, the J end lost 10 bases, and 17 bases lay between the germline ends. Germline CDR1 and CDR2: LNHDA and SQIVND (reference sequence). The CDR3 sequence is 14 residues long. CDR3 region: CASSPDGAGAKLFF. In nucleotides, the CDR3 is TGTGCCAGTAGTCCAGATGGGGCGGGGGCAAAACTGTTTTTT.

V is TRBV5-1 and J is TRBJ2-1; D is uncertain. The germline V gene encodes CDR1 SGHRS and CDR2 YFSETQ. The V gene lost 4 bases and the J gene lost 9 bases, with 11 bases spanning the gap. The CDR3 is made up of 12 amino acids. The CDR3 DNA reads as TGCGCCAGCAGCCCGTCAGATGGTGAGCAGTTCTTC. This codes for CASSPSDGEQFF.

The chain has TRBV2 and TRBJ1-5, with 8 bases identical to TRBD1. Germline-derived CDR1 and CDR2 are SNHLY and FYNNEI. The CDR3 length is 16 residues. V was pared by 2 bases and J by 5 bases, with 8 bases of the junction left unmatched. CDR3 amino acids: CASSENRDRPHQPQHF. The CDR3, as DNA: TGTGCCAGCAGTGAAAACCGGGACAGGCCGCATCAGCCCCAGCATTTT.

The chain combines TRBV11-3 with TRBJ2-5, with D unclear. The CDR3 sequence is 14 residues long. The V gene's germline CDR1 is SGHNT and CDR2 YENEEA. The germline V and J ends were trimmed by 0 bases and 2 bases, with 7 bases remaining between them. DNA for the CDR3: TGTGCCAGCAGCTTAGACGGGTCACAAGAGACCCAGTACTTC. Its protein product is CASSLDGSQETQYF.

The V and J genes are TRBV5-8 and TRBJ2-5; 8 bases align to TRBD1. Germline V gene lookup returns CDR1 SGHTS and CDR2 YDEGEE. The length of the CDR3 is 16 residues. Trimming cost V 0 bases and J 2 bases; bases outside gene matches: 6. CDR3 bases: TGTGCCAGCAGCTTGGGAGGGACAGGATGGCAAGAGACCCAGTACTTC. Its protein is CASSLGGTGWQETQYF.

The chain couples TRBV5-1 to TRBJ2-7; 13 nucleotides align to TRBD2. The V gene's germline CDR1 is SGHRS and CDR2 YFSETQ. CDR3 size: 16 residues. The ends lost 4 bases at V and 9 bases at J; junction bases unmatched: 13. The DNA for the CDR3 is TGCGCCAGCAGCACCGACGGACTAGCGGGGGTCCGTGGGCAGTACTTC. This gives the protein CASSTDGLAGVRGQYF.

The sample holds a few counts of this clone. This chain joins TRBV30 and TRBJ2-3; D gene unclear. From germline, CDR1 is GTSNPN and CDR2 SVGIG (reference sequence). The CDR3 totals 14 residues. V was pared by 2 bases and J by 1 base, with 10 bases between. CDR3 in amino acids: CAWSKEIGTDTQYF. CDR3 in DNA: TGTGCCTGGAGTAAAGAGATAGGCACAGATACGCAGTATTTT.

The rearrangement links TRBV2 to TRBJ1-5; 8 nucleotides match TRBD1. The V gene end was trimmed by 4 bases and the J gene end by 1 base; junction bases not matched to a gene: 3. The CDR3 totals 15 residues. Germline values: CDR1 SNHLY, CDR2 FYNNEI. The CDR3 loop reads CASSAWTGSNQPQHF. The CDR3 region has the DNA TGTGCCAGCAGTGCATGGACAGGGAGCAATCAGCCCCAGCATTTT.

The chain links TRBV10-3 to TRBJ2-1; 9 nucleotides align to TRBD2. The CDR3 covers 17 residues. Germline trimming cut 3 bases from V and 7 bases from J; bases unmatched to any gene: 13. The germline V gene encodes CDR1 ENHRY and CDR2 SYGVKD. CDR3 DNA sequence: TGTGCCATCAGTGACTTTGGCGGGGGGGCGTTTGCGAATGAGCAGTTCTTC. Encoded protein: CAISDFGGGAFANEQFF.

The J gene is TRBJ2-1, the V gene TRBV29-1; 9 bases are shared with TRBD2. The CDR3 is 13 residues long. Unmatched junction bases numbered 3, after V lost 3 bases and J lost 6 bases. From germline, CDR1 is SQVTM and CDR2 ANQGSEA. The CDR3 here is CSVDSGRGNEQFF. The CDR3 bases are TGCAGCGTTGATAGCGGGAGAGGCAATGAGCAGTTCTTC.

The V call is TRBV28, the J call TRBJ1-1; the D gene is possibly TRBD1 (6 bases). The CDR3 totals 15 residues. Trimming shortened V by 5 bases and J by 11 bases, and 24 bases separated the two germline ends. Germline values: CDR1 MDHEN, CDR2 SYDVKM. Here the CDR3 DNA reads TGTGCCAGCAGTGACGCCGGGACATCCCGAATATGGGCTTTCTTT. Its protein is CASSDAGTSRIWAFF.

This clone appeared a single time. Since a much larger clone is just one base distant, this may be a read error. This chain links TRBV7-9 with TRBJ1-1; D is unresolved. Germline values: CDR1 SEHNR, CDR2 FQNEAQ (reference sequence). Trimming left V 7 bases short and J 1 base short, with 7 bases between. This CDR3 spans 12 amino acids. The CDR3: CASTAGNTEAFF. CDR3 nucleotide sequence: TGTGCCAGCACAGCGGGGAACACTGAAGCTTTCTTT.

The chain recombines TRBV7-2 with TRBJ1-6, with TRBD1 identical over 7 bases. Germline CDR1 and CDR2: SGHTA and FQGNSA. J lost 0 bases, V lost 4 bases, and 9 bases had no gene match. The CDR3 is 18 amino acids. The CDR3 bases are TGTGCCAGCAGCTCCCCAGGGGGTTCAAGCTCCTATAATTCACCCCTCCACTTT. It codes for CASSSPGGSSSYNSPLHF.

V gene TRBV3-1 (or the pseudogene TRBV3-2) combines with J gene TRBJ1-2, with 7 bases that match TRBD1. Germline CDR1 is LGHDT and CDR2 is YNNKEL (reference sequence). V shed 0 bases, J shed 8 bases, and the junction held 9 bases outside the gene matches. CDR3 length equals 15 residues. The CDR3 coding sequence is TGTGCCAGCAGCCAAGATCATTTGGGACAGACCGGCTACACCTTC. Amino acids: CASSQDHLGQTGYTF.

This clone was picked up one time. V and J are TRBV5-4 and TRBJ2-2, with 8 bases fitting TRBD2. CDR1 and CDR2 (germline): SGHNT, YYREEE (reference sequence). The CDR3 loop spans 16 amino acids. Trimming removed 4 bases from V and 4 bases from J; junction bases left unmatched: 9. CDR3 sequence reads: CASSGRAAGGTGELFF. The CDR3 nucleotides are TGTGCCAGCAGCGGCCGCGCCGCGGGAGGCACCGGGGAGCTGTTTTTT. The entire variable domain, with the rest obtained from reference TRBV5-4 and TRBJ2-2, is as follows: ETGVTQSPTHLIKTRGQQVTLRCSSQSGHNTVSWYQQALGQGPQFIFQYYREEENGRGNFPPRFSGLQFPNYSSELNVNALELDDSALYLCASSGRAAGGTGELFFGEGSRLTVL.

The V and J genes are TRBV6-6 and TRBJ2-1; no reliable D call. Trimming cost V 2 bases and J 6 bases, with 14 bases left between them. Germline CDR1 reads MNHNY; CDR2 reads SVGAGI (reference sequence). The CDR3 totals 15 residues. CDR3 bases: TGTGCCAGCAGTTACGAAATAGCCGGCGGCAATGAGCAGTTCTTC. It encodes CASSYEIAGGNEQFF.

This clone was seen a single time. The chain has TRBV6-1 and TRBJ2-3, with 7 bases fitting TRBD1. The CDR3 sequence is 15 residues long. The germline gives CDR1 MNHNS, CDR2 SASEGT. The trim removed 2 bases at V and 0 bases at J, leaving 2 bases unmatched. This CDR3 reads CASSERGQSTDTQYF. CDR3 nucleotide sequence: TGTGCCAGCAGTGAAAGGGGACAGAGCACAGATACGCAGTATTTT.

This sequence joins TRBV28 and TRBJ2-3; 7 bases map to TRBD2. The junction had 12 bases not matched to a gene; V was cut back by 5 bases and J by 4 bases. Germline lookup yields CDR1 MDHEN and CDR2 SYDVKM. The CDR3 contains 16 residues. The CDR3 loop is CASSPAWAGDSDTQYF. The DNA of the CDR3 is TGTGCCAGCAGTCCAGCTTGGGCGGGAGATTCAGATACGCAGTATTTT.